One and the same sample provided the 24 T cell receptor beta chains below, sequenced in a study of T cells in Graves' hyperthyroidism and ophthalmopathy. Amplified TCR beta CDR3 regions came from RNA transcripts. A set of HTBI primers served as the primers for a first-round RT-PCR of the TCR CDR3. TCRdb recomputed calls from the multiplex PCR reads with MiXCR, one row per CDR3 protein. This sample has some 570,000 distinct CDR3 sequences, with 15% to 20% found just once. Sequenced sample: blood. Receptors were obtained from a woman aged 18-29 years with Graves' ophthalmopathy.

The table lists this clonotype with a few counts. The chain couples TRBV29-1 to TRBJ2-7; no firm D call. The germline V and J ends were trimmed by 4 bases and 3 bases, with 19 bases remaining between them. The CDR3 has 15 residues. Germline lookup yields CDR1 SQVTM and CDR2 ANQGSEA. In nucleotides, the CDR3 is TGCAGCGTTGTTTCCCGATTGGGATCCTTCTACGAGCAGTACTTC. Its protein product is CSVVSRLGSFYEQYF.

This clonotype was counted between two and nine times. J is TRBJ2-3 and V is TRBV4-3; D remains unclear. CDR1 is LGHNA and CDR2 is YSLEER in the germline V gene. This CDR3 contains 17 residues. V was pared by 1 base and J by 2 bases, with 16 bases between. The CDR3 DNA sequence: TGCGCCAGCAGCCAAGGCTCGACCCATGTTTACACAGATACGCAGTATTTT. It codes for CASSQGSTHVYTDTQYF.

This clonotype was recorded at least ten times. The chain combines TRBV2 with TRBJ2-3; 7 nucleotides agree with TRBD1. This CDR3 comprises 15 residues. Germline CDR1 and CDR2: SNHLY and FYNNEI. Trimming cost V 4 bases and J 4 bases; bases outside gene matches: 8. Here the CDR3 reads CASSADRAAADTQYF. Here the CDR3 DNA reads TGTGCCAGCAGTGCCGACAGGGCCGCGGCAGATACGCAGTATTTT.

This clonotype showed up many times. The chain joins TRBV2 to TRBJ1-2; 7 nucleotides agree with TRBD1. The junction had 7 bases not matched to a gene; V was cut back by 4 bases and J by 8 bases. The CDR3 contains 13 residues. Germline CDR1 and CDR2: SNHLY and FYNNEI. The CDR3 loop reads CASSGYRGEGYTF. Written as DNA, the CDR3 is TGTGCCAGCAGTGGCTACAGGGGTGAAGGCTACACCTTC.

The sample holds many counts of this clonotype. The rearrangement links TRBV20-1 to TRBJ1-1; a possible D gene is TRBD1 (5 bases). There are 13 residues in the CDR3. V lost 0 bases and J lost 9, with 14 bases in between. Germline lookup yields CDR1 DFQATT and CDR2 SNEGSKA (reference sequence). CDR3: CSAREMLTAKAFF. In nucleotides, the CDR3 is TGCAGTGCTAGAGAAATGTTGACAGCCAAAGCTTTCTTT.

This chain uses TRBV15 with TRBJ1-2; D not certain. V was cut by 0 bases and J by 4 bases, with 9 bases left in between. The CDR3 contains 14 residues. CDR1 is LNHNV and CDR2 is YYDKDF in the germline V gene (reference sequence). In DNA, the CDR3 is TGTGCCACCAGCAGAGATAGTGATACCTATGGCTACACCTTC. Residues: CATSRDSDTYGYTF.

The chain carries TRBV7-3 and TRBJ2-7, with D uncertain. V lost 5 bases and J 7 bases, leaving 18 bases between the germline ends. There are 14 residues in the CDR3. The V gene's germline CDR1 is SGHTA and CDR2 FQGTGA. Written as DNA, the CDR3 is TGTGCCAGCAGCCACGGGCCCGGCGCGGCTGAGCAGTACTTC. Protein product: CASSHGPGAAEQYF.

This clonotype was detected many times. The CDR3 sequence is CASSLVLAGETQYF. CDR3 nucleotide sequence: TGTGCCAGCAGCTTAGTCCTAGCGGGAGAGACCCAGTACTTC. This chain links TRBV7-2 with TRBJ2-5; 8 bases map to TRBD2. The germline V gene encodes CDR1 SGHTA and CDR2 FQGNSA. Trimming removed 1 base from V and 4 bases from J; junction bases left unmatched: 2. The CDR3 consists of 14 residues.

The rearrangement joins TRBV7-6 to TRBJ2-1; 9 bases map to TRBD2. Germline-derived CDR1 and CDR2 are SGHVS and FNYEAQ. The CDR3 totals 16 residues. Trimming cost V 5 bases and J 4 bases; bases outside gene matches: 9. The CDR3 spells CASSAASSGIYNEQFF. In DNA, the CDR3 is TGTGCCAGCAGCGCAGCGTCTAGCGGGATTTACAATGAGCAGTTCTTC.

This clonotype has more than one count but fewer than ten. The genes are TRBV9 and TRBJ2-1; D not certain. CDR3 length: 14 amino acids. The ends were cut back, 2 bases at V and 7 bases at J, with 13 bases in the middle. Germline V CDR1 and CDR2: SGDLS, YYNGEE. The CDR3 loop is CASSVSRASNEQFF. As DNA, the CDR3 is TGTGCCAGCAGCGTGAGTAGGGCATCGAATGAGCAGTTCTTC.

This clonotype showed up many times. The gene calls are TRBV20-1 and TRBJ2-3; 9 bases match TRBD2. The CDR3 has 13 amino acids. Per germline, CDR1 DFQATT and CDR2 SNEGSKA (reference sequence). The J segment lost 6 bases and the V segment lost 6 bases, leaving 7 bases of the junction unmatched. The CDR3 sequence: CSALAGAADTQYF. DNA for the CDR3: TGCAGTGCCTTAGCGGGGGCCGCGGATACGCAGTATTTT.

This clonotype was counted many times. The chain carries TRBV29-1 and TRBJ2-3; TRBD2 might be the D (6 bases). Trimming removed 7 bases from V and 2 bases from J, with 16 bases in between. The CDR3 runs 14 residues. From germline, CDR1 is SQVTM and CDR2 ANQGSEA. This CDR3 reads CSAVEGSNTDTQYF. The CDR3 nucleotides read TGCAGCGCCGTGGAGGGCTCTAACACAGATACGCAGTATTTT.

This clonotype was counted between two and nine times. Here the CDR3 reads CASSDDGGEAQPQHF. CDR3 DNA: TGTGCCAGCAGTGATGACGGGGGGGAGGCTCAGCCCCAGCATTTT. V gene TRBV2 combines with J gene TRBJ1-5, with D possibly matching TRBD1 (5 bases). The CDR3 covers 15 residues. Germline V gives CDR1 SNHLY, CDR2 FYNNEI. Trimming removed 3 bases at V and 6 bases at J, with 15 bases between.

This sequence joins TRBV24-1 and TRBJ1-5; the match to TRBD1 covers 10 bases. Germline values: CDR1 KGHDR, CDR2 SFDVKD. The CDR3 runs 15 residues. V dropped 4 bases and J dropped 7; count of bases not matched to a gene: 6. CDR3 in DNA: TGTGCCACCAGTGAAGGGACAGGGGCTTGGCAGCCCCAGCATTTT. Its translation is CATSEGTGAWQPQHF.

This clonotype has more than one count but fewer than ten. V is TRBV10-2 and J is TRBJ1-2, with D maybe TRBD1 (5 bases). Trimming shortened V by 6 bases and J by 4 bases, and 12 bases separated the two germline ends. Germline CDR1 is WSHSY and CDR2 is SAAADI. The CDR3 contains 13 residues. In DNA, the CDR3 is TGCGCCAGCAGCGACCTTAGGGGCTATGGCTACACCTTC. Protein: CASSDLRGYGYTF.

This clonotype has ten or more counts. The chain couples TRBV6-2 or TRBV6-3 to TRBJ2-1, with TRBD1 matching 7 bases. V shed 7 bases, J shed 8 bases, and the junction held 8 bases outside the gene matches. The CDR3 loop spans 13 amino acids. Germline loops: CDR1 MNHEY, CDR2 SVGEGT. This chain's CDR3 is CASTGTEWDEQFF. In DNA, the CDR3 is TGTGCCAGCACCGGGACAGAGTGGGATGAGCAGTTCTTC.

The table lists this clonotype with many counts. The chain employs TRBV4-2 and TRBJ2-2; D remains ambiguous. Trimming took off 2 bases at V and 0 bases at J, with 7 bases between the two ends. The CDR3 length is 15 residues. The germline V gene encodes CDR1 LGHNA and CDR2 YNFKEQ. This CDR3 is CASSQIRTNTGELFF. CDR3 bases: TGTGCCAGCAGCCAAATCAGGACGAACACCGGGGAGCTGTTTTTT.

This clonotype was seen a few times. This chain connects TRBV9 to TRBJ1-2; tentative D call: TRBD1 (6 bases). Germline values: CDR1 SGDLS, CDR2 YYNGEE. The V gene lost 6 bases and the J gene lost 3 bases, with 12 bases spanning the gap. CDR3 length: 13 residues. CDR3 sequence: CASTPQGDYGYTF. The CDR3 nucleotides read TGTGCCAGCACACCACAGGGAGACTATGGCTACACCTTC.

In this sample, this clonotype turned up many times. This chain links TRBV6-1 with TRBJ1-1, with 9 positions matching TRBD1. The length of the CDR3 is 17 residues. The junction had 14 bases not matched to a gene; V was cut back by 6 bases and J by 3 bases. Germline V gene sequence: CDR1 MNHNS, CDR2 SASEGT. Here the CDR3 DNA reads TGTGCCAGCAGGGCAACGGACAGGGGCGACCAAGACACTGAAGCTTTCTTT. Its translation is CASRATDRGDQDTEAFF.

The table lists this clonotype with a few counts. This chain uses TRBV11-3 with TRBJ1-4; 10 bases line up with TRBD1. V was clipped by 1 base and J by 8 bases; unmatched bases: 7. This CDR3 is 16 amino acids long. CDR1 and CDR2 (germline): SGHNT, YENEEA. DNA for the CDR3: TGTGCCAGCAGCTTAGTAGACAGGGGGCTCGGCGAAAAACTGTTTTTT. It is translated as CASSLVDRGLGEKLFF.

Only a few counts were recorded for this clonotype. The V and J genes are TRBV20-1 and TRBJ2-1; maybe TRBD2 (5 bases). V was pared by 6 bases and J by 0 bases, with 15 bases between. Germline V lookup: CDR1 DFQATT, CDR2 SNEGSKA (reference sequence). The CDR3 covers 15 residues. This chain's CDR3 is CSATLGESSYNEQFF. Here the CDR3 DNA reads TGCAGTGCAACCCTCGGGGAGAGCTCCTACAATGAGCAGTTCTTC.

V and J are TRBV2 and TRBJ2-2; no definite D call. Trimming cost V 2 bases and J 4 bases, with 5 bases left between them. CDR1 and CDR2 (germline): SNHLY, FYNNEI. The CDR3 runs 13 residues. The CDR3 protein is CASSEWITGELFF. The CDR3 coding sequence is TGTGCCAGCAGTGAATGGATCACCGGGGAGCTGTTTTTT.

This clonotype was counted ten times or more. This chain joins TRBV4-1 and TRBJ1-1; D might be TRBD1 (6 bases). This CDR3 region has 17 residues. In germline, CDR1 is MGHRA, CDR2 YSYEKL. Between the trimmed V and J ends, which lost 1 base and 6 bases, there was a span of 21 bases. The CDR3 sequence is CASSQVGGIRGGAEAFF. The CDR3 coding sequence is TGCGCCAGCAGCCAAGTAGGCGGCATCCGAGGGGGAGCTGAAGCTTTCTTT.

The gene calls are TRBV19 and TRBJ1-4; perhaps TRBD1 as D (5 bases). This CDR3 is 15 amino acids long. V was shortened by 5 bases and J by 4 bases, with 14 bases between the two germline ends. CDR1 and CDR2 from the germline V gene are LNHDA and SQIVND (reference sequence). CDR3 residues: CASSALTEINEKLFF. The CDR3, as DNA: TGTGCCAGTAGTGCCCTGACAGAGATTAATGAAAAACTGTTTTTT.